The 3 T cell receptor beta chains listed next were all sequenced from one sample in a study of T cell responses to AZD1222 COVID-19 vaccine. The data were produced by immunoSEQ multiplex PCR, yet TCRdb's version contains in-frame clones alone and is incomplete. This sample has 77,000 or so clones, with less than 95% found just once. Specimen: peripheral blood, collected 28 days after the second AZD1222 dose. These receptors all stem from an adult who received the AZD1222 COVID-19 vaccine.

This rearrangement joins TRBV5-6 to TRBJ1-6; no clear D gene. Germline-derived CDR1 and CDR2 are SGHDT and YYEEEE. The V end was cut by 1 base, the J end by 9 bases, with 14 bases between. The CDR3 sequence is 15 residues long. The CDR3 DNA reads as TGTGCCAGCAGCTTGTCCCAGGCCCCAACTTCACCCCTCCACTTT. This codes for CASSLSQAPTSPLHF.

The chain is built from TRBV6-2 or TRBV6-3 and TRBJ2-7; 8 bases agree with TRBD1. CDR1 is MNHEY and CDR2 is SVGEGT in the germline V gene. The CDR3 loop spans 15 amino acids. Trimming took 5 bases from V and 2 from J; bases not matched to a gene: 8. The CDR3: CASSRTSGGPYEQYF. The CDR3, as DNA: TGTGCCAGCAGTCGAACCTCAGGGGGCCCCTACGAGCAGTACTTC.

This clone has a single count. The chain is built from TRBV6-5 and TRBJ1-3; D gene unclear. The CDR3 has 15 residues. The V end lost 6 bases, the J end lost 0 bases, and 12 bases lay between the germline ends. CDR1 and CDR2 from the germline V gene are MNHEY and SVGAGI. In nucleotides, the CDR3 is TGTGCCAGCAGCCGCGGACGGAGCTCTGGAAACACCATATATTTT. As protein: CASSRGRSSGNTIYF.